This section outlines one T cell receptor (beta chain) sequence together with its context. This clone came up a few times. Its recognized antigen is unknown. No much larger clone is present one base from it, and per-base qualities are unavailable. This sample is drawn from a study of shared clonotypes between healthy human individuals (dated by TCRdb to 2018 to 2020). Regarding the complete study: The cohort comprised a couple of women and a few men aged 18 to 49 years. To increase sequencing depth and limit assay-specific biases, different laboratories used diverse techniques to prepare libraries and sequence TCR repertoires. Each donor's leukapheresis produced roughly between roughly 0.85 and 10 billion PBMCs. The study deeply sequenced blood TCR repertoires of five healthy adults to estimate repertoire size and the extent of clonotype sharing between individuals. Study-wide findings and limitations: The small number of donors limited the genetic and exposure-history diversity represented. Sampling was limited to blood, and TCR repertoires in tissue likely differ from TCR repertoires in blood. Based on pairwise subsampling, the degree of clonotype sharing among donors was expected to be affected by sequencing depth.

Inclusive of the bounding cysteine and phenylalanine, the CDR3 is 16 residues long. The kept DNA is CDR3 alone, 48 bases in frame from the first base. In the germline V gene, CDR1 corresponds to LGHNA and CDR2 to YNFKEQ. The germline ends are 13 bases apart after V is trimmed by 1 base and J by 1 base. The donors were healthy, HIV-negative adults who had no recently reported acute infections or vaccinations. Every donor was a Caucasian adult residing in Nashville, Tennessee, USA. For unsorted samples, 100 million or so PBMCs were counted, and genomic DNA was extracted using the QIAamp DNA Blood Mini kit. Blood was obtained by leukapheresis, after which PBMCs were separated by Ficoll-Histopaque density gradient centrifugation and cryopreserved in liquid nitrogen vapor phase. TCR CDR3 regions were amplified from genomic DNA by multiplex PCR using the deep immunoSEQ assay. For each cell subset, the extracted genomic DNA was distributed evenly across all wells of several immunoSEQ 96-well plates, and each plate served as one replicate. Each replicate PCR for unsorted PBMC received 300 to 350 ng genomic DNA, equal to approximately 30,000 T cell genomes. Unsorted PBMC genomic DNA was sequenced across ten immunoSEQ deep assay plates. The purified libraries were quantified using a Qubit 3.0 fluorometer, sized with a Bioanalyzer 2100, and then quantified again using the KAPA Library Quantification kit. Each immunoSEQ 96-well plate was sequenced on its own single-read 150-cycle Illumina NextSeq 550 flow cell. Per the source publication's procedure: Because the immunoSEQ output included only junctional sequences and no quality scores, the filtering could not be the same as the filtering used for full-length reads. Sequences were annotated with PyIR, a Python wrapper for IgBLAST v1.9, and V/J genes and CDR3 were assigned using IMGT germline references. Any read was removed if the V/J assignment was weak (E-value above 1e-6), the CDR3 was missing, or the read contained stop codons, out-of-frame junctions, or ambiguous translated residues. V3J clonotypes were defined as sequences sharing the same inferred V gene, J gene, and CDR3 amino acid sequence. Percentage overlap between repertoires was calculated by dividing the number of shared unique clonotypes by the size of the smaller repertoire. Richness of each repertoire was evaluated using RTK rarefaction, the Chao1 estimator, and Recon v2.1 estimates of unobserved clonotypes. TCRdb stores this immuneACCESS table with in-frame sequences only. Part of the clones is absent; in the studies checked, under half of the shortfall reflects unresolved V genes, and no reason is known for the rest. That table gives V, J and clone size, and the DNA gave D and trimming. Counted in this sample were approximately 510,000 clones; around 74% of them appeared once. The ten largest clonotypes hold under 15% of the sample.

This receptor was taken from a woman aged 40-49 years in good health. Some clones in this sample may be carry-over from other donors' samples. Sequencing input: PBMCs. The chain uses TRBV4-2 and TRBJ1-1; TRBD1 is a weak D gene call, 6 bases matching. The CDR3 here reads CASSQVTQGKNTEAFF. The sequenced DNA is TGTGCCAGCAGCCAAGTTACCCAGGGGAAGAACACTGAAGCTTTCTTT.